This T cell receptor (beta chain) was identified in a study of control samples from healthy donors and cancer patients (dated by TCRdb to 2020 to 2022). On this clone: The target of this receptor is not known. No base quality information exists; no much larger clone differs at one position.

To prepare the library, the immunoSEQ multiplex PCR assay was applied. TCRdb took this table from immuneACCESS and kept in-frame rearrangements with V and J called. Such tables lack part of the clones; where checked against another copy, unresolved V genes explain under half of the gap, and the rest is unexplained. Across this sample there are around 180,000 clones, with around 90% seen only once. The biggest ten clones account for about 5.3% of the sample. The receptor comes from a woman aged 25 to 45 in good health. Sequencing was carried out using blood.

The base sequence is TGCGCCAGCAGCCCTCGGGACAGTGGAAACACTGAAGCTTTCTTT. Its translation reads: CASSPRDSGNTEAFF. In this chain, TRBV5-1 is recombined with TRBJ1-1; TRBD1 aligns with 7 central bases. CDR1 and CDR2, per the germline V gene, are SGHRS and YFSETQ. The junction shows trimming of 4 bases on V and 2 bases on J, and the gene matches do not reach 8 bases of it. The CDR3 spans 15 residues, from the cysteine through the phenylalanine. Here the CDR3 DNA is all that survives: 45 bases in frame from base 1.